The next 28 T cell receptor beta chains were all read from a single sample in a study of T cells expressing NK-cell markers. TCRdb reanalyzed the 5' RACE reads and collapses them to one entry per CDR3 protein, without DNA. This table holds around 470,000 distinct CDR3 sequences. Material for sequencing was blood T cells: a sorted CD56 or NKG2C T cell subset, CD4+ or CD8+ T cells, or bulk PBMC T cells (not recorded which). The receptor set was obtained from a woman aged 50 to 60 in good health.

The V call is TRBV5-1, the J call TRBJ1-4; TCRdb calls TRBD1, which cannot be checked without DNA. The CDR3 is 14 amino acids. The germline V gene has CDR1 SGHRS and CDR2 YFSETQ. The CDR3 region is CASSYEGQGRKLFF.

The chain recombines TRBV5-1 with TRBJ2-5. This CDR3 is 12 amino acids long. Germline CDR1 SGHRS, CDR2 YFSETQ. The CDR3 loop reads CASRVGLGTQYF.

The rearrangement uses TRBV14 and TRBJ2-3; TCRdb lists TRBD1, though no DNA is available to test this call. Per germline, CDR1 SGHDN and CDR2 FVKESK. This CDR3 region has 14 residues. CDR3: CASSRQGFTDTQYF.

This sequence joins TRBV20-1 and TRBJ2-1; the D call from TCRdb, TRBD2, cannot be confirmed without DNA. The CDR3 totals 15 residues. Germline loops: CDR1 DFQATT, CDR2 SNEGSKA (reference sequence). The CDR3 sequence is CSARNSGGSYNEQFF.

The chain links TRBV7-9 to TRBJ2-2; lacking DNA, the TRBD2 call made by TCRdb goes unchecked. CDR1 SEHNR and CDR2 FQNEAQ come from the germline V gene (reference sequence). The CDR3 is 16 residues long. CDR3 loop: CASSAASIASTGELFF.

The chain couples TRBV12-3 or TRBV12-4 to TRBJ1-4; TCRdb's D call of TRBD1 is untestable without DNA. CDR3 length equals 15 residues. Here the CDR3 reads CASSLWGRANEKLFF.

The rearrangement uses TRBV19 and TRBJ1-5; TCRdb returns TRBD1, unconfirmable since there is no DNA. Germline lookup yields CDR1 LNHDA and CDR2 SQIVND (reference sequence). This CDR3 is 14 amino acids long. CDR3: CASRPNRDDQPQHF.

The chain uses TRBV5-1 and TRBJ2-3; checking the TCRdb D call of TRBD1 is not possible without DNA. The CDR3 is 16 residues long. Germline loops: CDR1 SGHRS, CDR2 YFSETQ. The CDR3 sequence is CASMFGTGLGTDTQYF.

The V gene is TRBV5-4, the J gene TRBJ2-5. The CDR3 contains 14 residues. The germline V gene encodes CDR1 SGHNT and CDR2 YYREEE (reference sequence). Here the CDR3 reads CASSHLWTTETQYF.

CDR3: CASSKVIDREEFF. The chain uses TRBV7-9 and TRBJ2-1; TCRdb selects TRBD1, and the lack of DNA leaves this call unchecked. The germline V gene has CDR1 SEHNR and CDR2 FQNEAQ (reference sequence). The CDR3 extends over 13 amino acids.

This chain uses TRBV5-1 with TRBJ2-1. CDR3 size: 12 residues. CDR1 and CDR2 (germline): SGHRS, YFSETQ. CDR3 residues: CASSLGVSEQFF.

The rearrangement links TRBV3-1 to TRBJ2-7. Per the germline V gene, CDR1 is LGHDT and CDR2 is YNNKEL (reference sequence). The length of the CDR3 is 12 residues. This chain's CDR3 is CASSQAHTEQYF.

The CDR3 region is CASSLEAGLAGGSSYEQYF. This chain connects TRBV7-8 to TRBJ2-7; with no DNA, the TCRdb D assignment of TRBD2 cannot be verified. The CDR3 spans 19 residues. Germline CDR1 is SGHVS and CDR2 is FQNEAQ.

This chain links TRBV5-1 with TRBJ2-1. The CDR3 covers 14 residues. Per germline, CDR1 SGHRS and CDR2 YFSETQ. The CDR3 sequence is CASSLGRMNIEQFF.

V gene TRBV29-1 combines with J gene TRBJ2-1; no DNA is available, so the TRBD1 call from TCRdb remains unchecked. This CDR3 spans 14 amino acids. CDR1 and CDR2 from the germline V gene are SQVTM and ANQGSEA. The CDR3 reads CSGRGQGMANEQFF.

The CDR3 loop is CASSLEGLRTGELFF. V and J are TRBV5-1 and TRBJ2-2; TCRdb outputs TRBD2, but without DNA this stays unchecked. Germline-derived CDR1 and CDR2 are SGHRS and YFSETQ. The CDR3 runs to 15 residues.

V usage is TRBV24-1 and J usage is TRBJ2-1; as DNA is missing, the TRBD1 call by TCRdb cannot be tested. This CDR3 has 15 residues. CDR1 and CDR2 (germline): KGHDR, SFDVKD. The CDR3 loop is CATSDDYRVGYEQFF.

The chain is built from TRBV5-1 and TRBJ1-5. CDR1 is SGHRS, CDR2 YFSETQ, per germline. This CDR3 comprises 18 residues. This CDR3 reads CASSLPQRRRPRDQPQHF.

The chain recombines TRBV20-1 with TRBJ2-1; TCRdb outputs TRBD2, but without DNA this stays unchecked. The CDR3 totals 11 residues. Germline V gene data show CDR1 as DFQATT and CDR2 as SNEGSKA (reference sequence). The CDR3 is CSARAHDGPFF.

The chain recombines TRBV12-3 or TRBV12-4 with TRBJ2-1; there is no DNA to check the TCRdb D call of TRBD2. The CDR3 has 17 residues. The CDR3 loop reads CASSFRRAGGKGNEQFF.

The chain carries TRBV12-3 or TRBV12-4 and TRBJ1-6; absent DNA, TCRdb's TRBD1 call cannot be checked. The CDR3 length is 14 residues. CDR3 amino acids: CASSSQGYNSPLHF.

The V gene is TRBV7-3, the J gene TRBJ2-7; with no DNA, the TCRdb D assignment of TRBD2 cannot be verified. Germline assignment: CDR1 SGHTA and CDR2 FQGTGA. The CDR3 has 14 residues. This CDR3 reads CASSLGAGASEQYF.

The gene calls are TRBV5-1 and TRBJ2-2; with no DNA, the TCRdb D assignment of TRBD2 cannot be verified. Germline CDR1 reads SGHRS; CDR2 reads YFSETQ. The CDR3 has 21 residues. CDR3 sequence reads: CASSGNRGRTMREGQGGELFF.

The genes are TRBV5-5 and TRBJ2-1; TCRdb returns TRBD1, unconfirmable since there is no DNA. This CDR3 region has 15 residues. CDR1 and CDR2 (germline): SGHKS, YYEKEE (reference sequence). CDR3 in amino acids: CASSPETGVRNEQFF.

The chain has TRBV20-1 and TRBJ2-1; lacking DNA, the TRBD1 call made by TCRdb goes unchecked. The germline V gene has CDR1 DFQATT and CDR2 SNEGSKA (reference sequence). The CDR3 runs 14 residues. The CDR3 reads CSAGREGVNNEQFF.

The chain has TRBV5-1 and TRBJ2-2; TCRdb's D call of TRBD1 is untestable without DNA. CDR1 is SGHRS and CDR2 is YFSETQ in the germline V gene. The CDR3 is made up of 15 amino acids. The chain's CDR3 is CASSHGQGMSGELFF.

V gene TRBV5-1 combines with J gene TRBJ2-5; TCRdb lists TRBD1, though no DNA is available to test this call. Germline CDR1 reads SGHRS; CDR2 reads YFSETQ. The CDR3 totals 14 residues. This chain's CDR3 is CASSLGQVGETQYF.

The V call is TRBV18, the J call TRBJ2-1. The CDR3 is made up of 17 amino acids. CDR1 KGHSH and CDR2 LQKENI come from the germline V gene. CDR3 sequence reads: CASSPLHRESSYNEQFF.